This T cell receptor (beta chain) was profiled in a study of blood T cell repertoires in COVID-19. Study in general: T cells, B-cell-depleted T cells, or PBMCs provided the cDNA or gDNA that served as material.

The CDR3 loop spans 16 amino acids. The V and J ends lost 7 bases and 6 bases, in that order; junction bases with no gene match: 12. Germline V gene sequence: CDR1 MNHEY, CDR2 SMNVEV (reference sequence). TCRdb's copy holds only in-frame clones and misses some; the assay was immunoSEQ multiplex PCR. The sample has roughly 43,000 clones, 90% seen once; the top ten hold about 2.8%. This receptor was obtained from a middle-aged man with active COVID-19. Input material: peripheral blood. The chain has TRBV27 and TRBJ2-1, with TRBD1 matching 10 bases. CDR3 bases: TGTGCCAGCAACCCGCTGCAGACAGGGGGCACCAATGAGCAGTTCTTC. Translating gives CASNPLQTGGTNEQFF.